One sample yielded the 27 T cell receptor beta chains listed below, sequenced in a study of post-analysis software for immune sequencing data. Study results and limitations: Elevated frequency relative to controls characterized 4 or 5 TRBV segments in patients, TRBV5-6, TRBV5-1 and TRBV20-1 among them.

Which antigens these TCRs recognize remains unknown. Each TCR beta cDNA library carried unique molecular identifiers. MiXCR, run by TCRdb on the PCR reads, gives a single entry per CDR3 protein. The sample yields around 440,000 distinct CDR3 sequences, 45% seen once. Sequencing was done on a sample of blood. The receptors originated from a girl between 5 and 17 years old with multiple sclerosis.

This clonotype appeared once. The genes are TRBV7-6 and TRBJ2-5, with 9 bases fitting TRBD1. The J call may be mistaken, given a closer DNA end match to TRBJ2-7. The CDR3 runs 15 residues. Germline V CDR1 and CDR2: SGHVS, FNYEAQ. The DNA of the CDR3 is TGTGCCAGCAGCTCCCGGGACAGGGATTTGGACGAGCAGTACTTC. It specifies CASSSRDRDLDEQYF.

CDR3 residues: CASSRPRDRKPTF. The CDR3 nucleotides are TGCGCCAGCAGCCGGCCCCGGGACAGGAAACCCACCTTC. The chain uses TRBV5-1 and TRBJ1-2; 8 bases line up with TRBD1. The CDR3 is 13 residues long. Losses at the gene ends were 4 bases for V and 13 bases for J; bases not matched to a gene: 12. Germline V lookup: CDR1 SGHRS, CDR2 YFSETQ.

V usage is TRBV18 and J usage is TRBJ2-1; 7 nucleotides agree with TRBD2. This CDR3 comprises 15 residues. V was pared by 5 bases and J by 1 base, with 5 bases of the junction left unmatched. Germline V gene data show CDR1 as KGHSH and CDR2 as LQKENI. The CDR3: CASSFASGSYNEQFF. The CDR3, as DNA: TGTGCCAGCTCATTCGCTAGCGGTTCCTACAATGAGCAGTTCTTC. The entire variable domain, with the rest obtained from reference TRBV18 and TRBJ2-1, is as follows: NAGVMQNPRHLVRRRGQEARLRCSPMKGHSHVYWYRQLPEEGLKFMVYLQKENIIDESGMPKERFSAEFPKEGPSILRIQQVVRGDSAAYFCASSFASGSYNEQFFGPGTRLTVL.

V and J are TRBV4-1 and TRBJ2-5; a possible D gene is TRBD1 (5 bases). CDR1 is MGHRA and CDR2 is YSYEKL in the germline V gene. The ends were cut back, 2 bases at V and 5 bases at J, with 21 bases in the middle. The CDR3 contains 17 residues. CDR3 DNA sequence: TGCGCCAGCAGCCAACTGGGGTGGGGCGCAGCATCGGAGACCCAGTACTTC. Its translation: CASSQLGWGAASETQYF.

For the CDR3, the DNA is TGTGCCAGCAGTTATCCCGACAGGAGGCACGAGCAGTACTTC. Its translation is CASSYPDRRHEQYF. J is TRBJ2-7 and V is TRBV6-6; D possibly corresponds to TRBD1 (6 bases). CDR3 length equals 14 residues. Germline V CDR1 and CDR2: MNHNY, SVGAGI (reference sequence). Trimming pared 3 bases from V and 5 bases from J, leaving 14 bases between.

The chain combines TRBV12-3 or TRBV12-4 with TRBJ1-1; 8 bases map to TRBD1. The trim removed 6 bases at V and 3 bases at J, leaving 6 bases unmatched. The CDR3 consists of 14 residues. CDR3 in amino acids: CASRPQGADTEAFF. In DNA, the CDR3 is TGTGCCAGCAGACCCCAGGGGGCCGACACTGAAGCTTTCTTT.

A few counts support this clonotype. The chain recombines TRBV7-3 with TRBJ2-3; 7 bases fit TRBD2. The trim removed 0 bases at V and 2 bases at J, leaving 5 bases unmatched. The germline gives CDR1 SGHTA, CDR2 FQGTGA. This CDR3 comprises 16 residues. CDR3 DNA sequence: TGTGCCAGCAGCTTAACGGGAGGGACCTACACAGATACGCAGTATTTT. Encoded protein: CASSLTGGTYTDTQYF. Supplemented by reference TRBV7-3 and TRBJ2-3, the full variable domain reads GAGVSQTPSNKVTEKGKYVELRCDPISGHTALYWYRQSLGQGPEFLIYFQGTGAADDSGLPNDRFFAVRPEGSVSTLKIQRTERGDSAVYLCASSLTGGTYTDTQYFGPGTRLTVL.

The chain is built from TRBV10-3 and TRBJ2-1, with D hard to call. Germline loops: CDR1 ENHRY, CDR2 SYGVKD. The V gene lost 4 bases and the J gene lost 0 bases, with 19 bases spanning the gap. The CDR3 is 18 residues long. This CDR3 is CAISGGSLAESSYNEQFF. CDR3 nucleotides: TGTGCCATCAGTGGTGGGTCGCTCGCCGAGAGCTCCTACAATGAGCAGTTCTTC.

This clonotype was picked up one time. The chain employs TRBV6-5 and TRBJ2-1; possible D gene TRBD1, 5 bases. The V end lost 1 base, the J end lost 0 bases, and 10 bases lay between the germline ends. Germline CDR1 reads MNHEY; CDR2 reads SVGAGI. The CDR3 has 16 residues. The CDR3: CASSYLGQHSYNEQFF. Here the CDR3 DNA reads TGTGCCAGCAGTTACTTGGGGCAGCACTCCTACAATGAGCAGTTCTTC.

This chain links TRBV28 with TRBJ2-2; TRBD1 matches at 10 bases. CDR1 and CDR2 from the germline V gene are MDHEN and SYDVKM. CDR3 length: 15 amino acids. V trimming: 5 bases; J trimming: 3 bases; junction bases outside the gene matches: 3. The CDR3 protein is CASSTGTGDTGELFF. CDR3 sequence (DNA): TGTGCCAGCAGTACCGGGACAGGGGACACCGGGGAGCTGTTTTTT. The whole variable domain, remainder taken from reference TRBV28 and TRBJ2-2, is DVKVTQSSRYLVKRTGEKVFLECVQDMDHENMFWYRQDPGLGLRLIYFSYDVKMKEKGDIPEGYSVSREKKERFSLILESASTNQTSMYLCASSTGTGDTGELFFGEGSRLTVL.

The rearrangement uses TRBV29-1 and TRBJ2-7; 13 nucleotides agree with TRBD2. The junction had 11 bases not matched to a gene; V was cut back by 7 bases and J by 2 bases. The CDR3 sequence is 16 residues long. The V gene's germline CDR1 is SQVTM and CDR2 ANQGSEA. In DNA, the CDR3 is TGCAGCGGCAGGACAGGGGGACTAGCGGGGCCCTACGAGCAGTACTTC. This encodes CSGRTGGLAGPYEQYF.

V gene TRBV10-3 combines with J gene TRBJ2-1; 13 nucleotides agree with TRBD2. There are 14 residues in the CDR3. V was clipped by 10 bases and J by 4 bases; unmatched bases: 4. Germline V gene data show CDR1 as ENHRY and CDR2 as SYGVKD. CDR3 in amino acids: CATTSGRAYNEQFF. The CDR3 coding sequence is TGTGCCACCACTAGCGGGAGGGCATACAATGAGCAGTTCTTC.

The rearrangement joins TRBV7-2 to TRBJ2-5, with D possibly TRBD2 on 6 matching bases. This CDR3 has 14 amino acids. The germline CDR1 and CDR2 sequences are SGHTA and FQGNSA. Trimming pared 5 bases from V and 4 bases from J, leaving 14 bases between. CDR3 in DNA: TGTGCCAGCAGCCCTACTAGCTGGAGAGAGACCCAGTACTTC. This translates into CASSPTSWRETQYF.

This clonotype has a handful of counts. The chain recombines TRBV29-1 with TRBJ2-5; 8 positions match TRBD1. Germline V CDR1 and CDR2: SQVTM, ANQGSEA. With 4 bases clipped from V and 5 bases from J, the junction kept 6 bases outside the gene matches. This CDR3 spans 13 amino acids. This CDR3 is CSVAVDRVETQYF. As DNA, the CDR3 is TGCAGCGTTGCCGTGGACAGGGTGGAGACCCAGTACTTC.

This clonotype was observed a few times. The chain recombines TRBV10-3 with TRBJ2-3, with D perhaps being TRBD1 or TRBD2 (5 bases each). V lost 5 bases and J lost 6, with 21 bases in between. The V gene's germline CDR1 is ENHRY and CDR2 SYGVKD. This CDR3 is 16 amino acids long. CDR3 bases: TGTGCCATCAGTCCTCAGGGCGGGCCAGAGGTCGATACGCAGTATTTT. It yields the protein CAISPQGGPEVDTQYF.

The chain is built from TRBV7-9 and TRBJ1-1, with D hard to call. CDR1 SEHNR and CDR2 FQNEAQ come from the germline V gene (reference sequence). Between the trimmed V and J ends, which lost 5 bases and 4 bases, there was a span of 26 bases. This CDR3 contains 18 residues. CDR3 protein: CASSPNYPEGRRCTEAFF. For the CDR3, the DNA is TGTGCCAGCAGCCCTAATTATCCTGAGGGAAGAAGATGCACTGAAGCTTTCTTT. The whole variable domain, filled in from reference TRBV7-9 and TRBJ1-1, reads DTGVSQNPRHKITKRGQNVTFRCDPISEHNRLYWYRQTLGQGPEFLTYFQNEAQLEKSRLLSDRFSAERPKGSFSTLEIQRTEQGDSAMYLCASSPNYPEGRRCTEAFFGQGTRLTVV.

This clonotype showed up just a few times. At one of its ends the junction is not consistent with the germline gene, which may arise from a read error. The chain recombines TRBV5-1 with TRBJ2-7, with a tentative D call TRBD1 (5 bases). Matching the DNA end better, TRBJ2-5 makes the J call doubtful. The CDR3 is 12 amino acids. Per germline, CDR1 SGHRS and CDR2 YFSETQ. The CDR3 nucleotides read TGTGCCAGCAGCTTAGACAGCGAGACCCAGTACTTC. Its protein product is CASSLDSETQYF.

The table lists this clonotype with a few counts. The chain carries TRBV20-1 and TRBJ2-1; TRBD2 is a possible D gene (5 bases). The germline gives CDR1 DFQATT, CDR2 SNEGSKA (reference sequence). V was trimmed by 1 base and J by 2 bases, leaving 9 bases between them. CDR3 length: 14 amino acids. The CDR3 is CSARVPGTYNEQFF. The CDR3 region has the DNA TGCAGTGCTAGAGTACCCGGGACCTACAATGAGCAGTTCTTC.

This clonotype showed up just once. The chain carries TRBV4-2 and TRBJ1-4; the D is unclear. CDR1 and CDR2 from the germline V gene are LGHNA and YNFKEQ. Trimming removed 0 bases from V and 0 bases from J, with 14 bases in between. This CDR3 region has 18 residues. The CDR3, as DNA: TGTGCCAGCAGCCAAGACCGGACCGCAGTAGCAACTAATGAAAAACTGTTTTTT. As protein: CASSQDRTAVATNEKLFF.

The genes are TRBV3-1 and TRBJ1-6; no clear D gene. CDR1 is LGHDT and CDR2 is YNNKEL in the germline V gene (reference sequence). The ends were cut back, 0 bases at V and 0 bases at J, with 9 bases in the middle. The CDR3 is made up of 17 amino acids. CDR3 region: CASSQEVQSSYNSPLHF. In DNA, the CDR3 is TGTGCCAGCAGCCAAGAAGTACAGAGCTCCTATAATTCACCCCTCCACTTT.

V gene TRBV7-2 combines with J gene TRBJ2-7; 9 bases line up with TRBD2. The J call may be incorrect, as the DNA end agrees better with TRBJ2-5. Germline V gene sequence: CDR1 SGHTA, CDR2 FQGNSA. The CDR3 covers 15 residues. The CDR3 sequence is CASSSRLAAGGTQYF. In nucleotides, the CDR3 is TGTGCCAGCAGCTCCCGACTAGCGGCTGGGGGGACCCAGTACTTC.

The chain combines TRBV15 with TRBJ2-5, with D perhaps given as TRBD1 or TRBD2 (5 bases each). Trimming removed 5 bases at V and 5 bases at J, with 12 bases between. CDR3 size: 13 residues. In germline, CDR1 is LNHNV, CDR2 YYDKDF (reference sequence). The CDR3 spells CATSGRQSETQYF. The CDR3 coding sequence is TGTGCCACCAGCGGGAGACAGTCGGAGACCCAGTACTTC.

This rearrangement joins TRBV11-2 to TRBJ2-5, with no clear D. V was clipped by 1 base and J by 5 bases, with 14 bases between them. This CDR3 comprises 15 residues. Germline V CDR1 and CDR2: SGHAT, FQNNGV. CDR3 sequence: CASSLGVMGWETQYF. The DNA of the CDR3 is TGTGCCAGCAGCTTAGGAGTCATGGGGTGGGAGACCCAGTACTTC.

CDR3: CASSNPGLAGGFSRTDTQYF. The CDR3 coding sequence is TGTGCCAGCAGTAACCCCGGACTAGCGGGAGGGTTTTCCCGCACAGATACGCAGTATTTT. The chain employs TRBV28 and TRBJ2-3; 15 bases align to TRBD2. This CDR3 has 20 amino acids. Unmatched junction bases numbered 13, after V lost 5 bases and J lost 1 base. The germline gives CDR1 MDHEN, CDR2 SYDVKM.

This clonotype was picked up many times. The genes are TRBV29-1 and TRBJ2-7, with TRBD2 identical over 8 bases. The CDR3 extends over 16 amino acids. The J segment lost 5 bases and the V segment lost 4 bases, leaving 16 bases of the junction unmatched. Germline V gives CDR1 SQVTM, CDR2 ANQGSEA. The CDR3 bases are TGCAGCGTTGTTCTAACTAGCGGACTCAACCCCCACGAGCAGTACTTC. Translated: CSVVLTSGLNPHEQYF.

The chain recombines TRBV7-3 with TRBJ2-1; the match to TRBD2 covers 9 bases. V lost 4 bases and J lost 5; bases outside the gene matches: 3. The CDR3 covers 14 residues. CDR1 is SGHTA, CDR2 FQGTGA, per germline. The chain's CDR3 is CASSSIAGDNEQFF. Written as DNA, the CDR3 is TGTGCCAGCAGCTCAATAGCGGGGGACAATGAGCAGTTCTTC.

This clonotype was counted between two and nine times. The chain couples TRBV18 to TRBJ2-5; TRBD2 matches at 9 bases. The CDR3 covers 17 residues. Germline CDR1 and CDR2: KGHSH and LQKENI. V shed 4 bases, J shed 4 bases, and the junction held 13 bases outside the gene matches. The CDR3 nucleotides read TGTGCCAGCTCACGAGGCGCGGGAGGGGAGAAGAGAGAGACCCAGTACTTC. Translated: CASSRGAGGEKRETQYF.